The rows below give T cell receptor beta chains drawn from one sample of a study of cytomegalovirus exposure and HLA in healthy donors. Sequencing used immunoSEQ multiplex PCR; TCRdb keeps in-frame clones, though not all of them. The data contain around 220,000 clones, 75% to 85% of them singletons. The sequenced material came from PBMCs. These receptors originate from a girl aged 10 to 17 in good health and CMV-seronegative. Both conserved end residues are part of each CDR3. A D gene is named only where the DNA matches it firmly. Part of the rows lack a size; the others show once, few, many or a class for expanded clones.

V	J	D	size	CDR3	DNA
TRBV6-1	TRBJ1-1	.	.	CASRGGRMNTEAFF	TGTGCCAGCAGGGGGGGACGGATGAACACTGAAGCTTTCTTT
TRBV30	TRBJ2-2	TRBD2	.	CAWSASSGRNTGELFF	TGTGCCTGGAGTGCTTCCAGCGGGAGGAACACCGGGGAGCTGTTTTTT
TRBV7-2	TRBJ1-1	TRBD1	.	CASSAPGQGRTEAFF	TGTGCCAGCAGCGCTCCGGGACAGGGGAGGACTGAAGCTTTCTTT
TRBV2	TRBJ2-7	.	.	CASRKDRDYYEQYF	TGTGCCAGCAGGAAGGACAGGGACTACTACGAGCAGTACTTC
TRBV2	TRBJ1-6	.	.	CASSEEGKTPLHF	TGTGCCAGCAGTGAAGAGGGGAAAACGCCCCTCCACTTT
TRBV12-5	TRBJ2-1	.	.	CASGLSVVAGYNEQFF	TGTGCTAGTGGTTTATCTGTGGTGGCGGGCTACAATGAGCAGTTCTTC
TRBV28	TRBJ2-7	TRBD2	few	CASSLWGGDLLWEQYF	TGTGCCAGCAGTTTGTGGGGGGGGGACCTTCTTTGGGAGCAGTACTTC
TRBV2	TRBJ1-5	TRBD1	.	CASSGQGYQPQHF	TGTGCCAGCTCTGGACAGGGGTATCAGCCCCAGCATTTT
TRBV5-1	TRBJ1-2	.	.	CASSPGDDRRYGYTF	TGCGCCAGCAGCCCAGGGGACGACAGGAGATATGGCTACACCTTC
TRBV28	TRBJ2-1	.	.	CASSSRGRVLEQFF	TGTGCCAGCAGTTCTCGCGGGCGCGTTCTTGAGCAGTTCTTC
TRBV19	TRBJ1-5	.	.	CASSIYSHATNQPQHF	TGTGCCAGTAGTATTTACTCTCACGCAACTAATCAGCCCCAGCATTTT
TRBV6-1	TRBJ2-3	.	.	CASSVETPKYTDTQYF	TGTGCCAGCAGTGTGGAGACTCCTAAATACACAGATACGCAGTATTTT
TRBV10-2	TRBJ2-3	TRBD2	once	CASSTGTSGRFSTDTQYF	TGCGCCAGCTCAACCGGGACTAGCGGGAGGTTCAGCACAGATACGCAGTATTTT
TRBV29-1	TRBJ1-2	.	.	CSAHPGLPLGYGYTF	TGCAGCGCCCACCCGGGGTTGCCGCTAGGCTATGGCTACACCTTC
TRBV28	TRBJ1-5	TRBD1	.	CASSSGQLNNQPQHF	TGTGCCAGCAGCTCGGGACAGCTAAATAATCAGCCCCAGCATTTT
TRBV6-1	TRBJ2-1	TRBD2	.	CASSDRLADYNEQFF	TGTGCCAGCAGCGATCGACTAGCGGATTACAATGAGCAGTTCTTC